Listed below are T cell receptor beta chains from one sample, sequenced in a study of blood T cell repertoires in COVID-19. Profiled with immunoSEQ multiplex PCR; TCRdb holds only in-frame clones, not every one. This table holds tens of thousands of clones, around 91% found once. Sequenced material: peripheral blood. All receptors come from a woman between 50 and 59 years old in a cohort sampled during active COVID-19. The CDR3 runs from the conserved cysteine through the conserved F or W. D genes are given only for firm matches. Size tells how often a clone was seen (once, few, many) or the class of an expanded clone, and some rows leave it out.

CDR3aa: CASSLGGQNTEAFF; CDR3nt: TGCGCCAGCAGCTTGGGGGGGCAGAACACTGAAGCTTTCTTT; abundance: -; j_gene: TRBJ1-1; d_gene: -; v_gene: TRBV5-1
CDR3aa: CASRDWTSGRNEQYF; CDR3nt: TGTGCCAGCAGGGACTGGACTAGCGGGAGGAACGAGCAGTACTTC; abundance: -; j_gene: TRBJ2-7; d_gene: TRBD2; v_gene: TRBV3-1/TRBV3-2
CDR3aa: CASSSPSKPPWGYTF; CDR3nt: TGTGCCAGCAGTTCCCCGAGTAAACCCCCCTGGGGCTACACCTTC; abundance: few; j_gene: TRBJ1-2; d_gene: -; v_gene: TRBV27
CDR3aa: CAISDPGTAGRYEQYF; CDR3nt: TGTGCCATCAGTGACCCGGGAACGGCAGGGAGGTACGAGCAGTACTTC; abundance: once; j_gene: TRBJ2-7; d_gene: -; v_gene: TRBV10-3
CDR3aa: CASRVGLAPQETQYF; CDR3nt: TGTGCCAGCAGGGTCGGACTAGCGCCCCAAGAGACCCAGTACTTC; abundance: -; j_gene: TRBJ2-5; d_gene: TRBD2; v_gene: TRBV2
CDR3aa: CASSLDQGGYSNQPQHF; CDR3nt: TGTGCCAGCAGCTTGGATCAGGGAGGGTATAGCAATCAGCCCCAGCATTTT; abundance: once; j_gene: TRBJ1-5; d_gene: -; v_gene: TRBV5-5
CDR3aa: CASSQNGQVHQPQHF; CDR3nt: TGTGCCAGCAGTCAAAATGGACAGGTACATCAGCCCCAGCATTTT; abundance: -; j_gene: TRBJ1-5; d_gene: TRBD1; v_gene: TRBV5-6
CDR3aa: CASSHLAGITDTQYF; CDR3nt: TGTGCCAGCAGCCACCTAGCGGGGATCACAGATACGCAGTATTTT; abundance: -; j_gene: TRBJ2-3; d_gene: TRBD2; v_gene: TRBV7-3
CDR3aa: CASSARGQLNTEAFF; CDR3nt: TGCGCCAGCAGCGCACGGGGACAGCTGAACACTGAAGCTTTCTTT; abundance: once; j_gene: TRBJ1-1; d_gene: TRBD1; v_gene: TRBV5-1
CDR3aa: CASSLTAGSYEQYF; CDR3nt: TGTGCCAGCAGCTTGACAGCAGGCTCCTACGAGCAGTACTTC; abundance: -; j_gene: TRBJ2-7; d_gene: -; v_gene: TRBV11-2
CDR3aa: CASSRTSGRALDTGELFF; CDR3nt: TGTGCCAGCAGCCGGACTAGCGGGAGGGCCCTAGACACCGGGGAGCTGTTTTTT; abundance: -; j_gene: TRBJ2-2; d_gene: TRBD2; v_gene: TRBV11-3
CDR3aa: CASSSTPTGQQTQYF; CDR3nt: TGTGCCAGCAGCTCCACACCGACAGGCCAGCAGACCCAGTACTTC; abundance: -; j_gene: TRBJ2-5; d_gene: -; v_gene: TRBV27
CDR3aa: CVSTAQLGGANYGYTF; CDR3nt: TGTGTCTCCACGGCTCAATTGGGAGGGGCTAACTATGGCTACACCTTC; abundance: -; j_gene: TRBJ1-2; d_gene: -; v_gene: TRBV27
CDR3aa: CASSPYVQGPDTQYF; CDR3nt: TGTGCCAGCAGCCCCTACGTCCAGGGCCCAGATACGCAGTATTTT; abundance: -; j_gene: TRBJ2-3; d_gene: -; v_gene: TRBV11-2
CDR3aa: CASSPSGFWYGYTF; CDR3nt: TGTGCCAGCAGCCCCAGCGGGTTTTGGTATGGCTACACCTTC; abundance: -; j_gene: TRBJ1-2; d_gene: -; v_gene: TRBV5-6
CDR3aa: CASSLTGYTEAFF; CDR3nt: TGTGCCAGCTCCCTGACAGGGTACACTGAAGCTTTCTTT; abundance: -; j_gene: TRBJ1-1; d_gene: TRBD1; v_gene: TRBV18
CDR3aa: CASTSGQGTDTQYF; CDR3nt: TGTGCCAGCACCTCGGGACAGGGTACAGATACGCAGTATTTT; abundance: once; j_gene: TRBJ2-3; d_gene: TRBD1; v_gene: TRBV28
CDR3aa: CASSPGLLSYQETQYF; CDR3nt: TGTGCCAGCAGCCCAGGGCTCCTCTCGTACCAAGAGACCCAGTACTTC; abundance: -; j_gene: TRBJ2-5; d_gene: -; v_gene: TRBV3-1/TRBV3-2
CDR3aa: CSVEDRRMQFF; CDR3nt: TGCAGCGTTGAAGACCGCAGGATGCAGTTCTTC; abundance: -; j_gene: TRBJ2-1; d_gene: -; v_gene: TRBV29-1
CDR3aa: CASSLTNTPGRGGSGGSYNEQFF; CDR3nt: TGTGCCAGCAGCCTTACCAACACACCCGGGAGAGGGGGGAGCGGGGGCTCCTACAATGAGCAGTTCTTC; abundance: -; j_gene: TRBJ2-1; d_gene: TRBD2; v_gene: TRBV9
CDR3aa: CASSNGISGRDTQYF; CDR3nt: TGTGCCAGCAGTAATGGGATCAGCGGGAGGGATACGCAGTATTTT; abundance: -; j_gene: TRBJ2-3; d_gene: TRBD2; v_gene: TRBV28
CDR3aa: CASSRGGGLGTEAFF; CDR3nt: TGTGCCAGCAGCCGGGGAGGCGGGCTGGGGACTGAAGCTTTCTTT; abundance: -; j_gene: TRBJ1-1; d_gene: -; v_gene: TRBV11-3
CDR3aa: CASSFPRTSLSGAYNEQFF; CDR3nt: TGTGCCAGCAGCTTCCCCCGGACATCCCTCAGCGGGGCTTACAATGAGCAGTTCTTC; abundance: -; j_gene: TRBJ2-1; d_gene: TRBD2; v_gene: TRBV7-3